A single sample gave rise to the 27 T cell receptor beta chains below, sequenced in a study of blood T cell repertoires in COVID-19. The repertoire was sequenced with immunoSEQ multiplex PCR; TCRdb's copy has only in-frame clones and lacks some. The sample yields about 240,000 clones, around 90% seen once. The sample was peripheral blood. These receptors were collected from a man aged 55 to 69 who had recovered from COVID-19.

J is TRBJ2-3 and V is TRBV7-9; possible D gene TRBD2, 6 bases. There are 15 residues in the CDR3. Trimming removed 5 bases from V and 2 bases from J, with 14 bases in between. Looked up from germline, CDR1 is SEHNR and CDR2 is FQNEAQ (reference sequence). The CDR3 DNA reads TGTGCCAGCAGCCGCGTTTGGGGGGACACAGATACGCAGTATTTT. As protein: CASSRVWGDTDTQYF.

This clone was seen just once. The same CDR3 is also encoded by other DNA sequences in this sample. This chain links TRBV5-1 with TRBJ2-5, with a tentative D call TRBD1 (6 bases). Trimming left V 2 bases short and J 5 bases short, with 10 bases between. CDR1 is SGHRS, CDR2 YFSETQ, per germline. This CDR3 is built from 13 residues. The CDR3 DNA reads TGCGCCAGCAGCTTCAGGGGTGGGGAGACCCAGTACTTC. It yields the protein CASSFRGGETQYF.

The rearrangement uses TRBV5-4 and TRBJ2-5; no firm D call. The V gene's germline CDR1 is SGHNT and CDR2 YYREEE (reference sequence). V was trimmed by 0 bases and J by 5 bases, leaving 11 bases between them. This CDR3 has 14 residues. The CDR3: CASSLGHDGETQYF. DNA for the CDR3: TGTGCCAGCAGCTTGGGGCACGACGGGGAGACCCAGTACTTC.

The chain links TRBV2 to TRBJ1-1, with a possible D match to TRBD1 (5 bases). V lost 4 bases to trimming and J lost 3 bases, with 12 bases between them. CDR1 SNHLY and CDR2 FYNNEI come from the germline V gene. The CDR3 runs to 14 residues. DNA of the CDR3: TGTGCCAGCAGTGGGGCAGGGCGGTACACTGAAGCTTTCTTT. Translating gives CASSGAGRYTEAFF.

Written as DNA, the CDR3 is TGTGCCATTACCGGGACAGAGACCTACGAGCAGTACGTC. Translated: CAITGTETYEQYV. This sequence joins TRBV10-3 and TRBJ2-7; TRBD1 agrees at 7 bases. J lost 2 bases, V lost 9 bases, and 7 bases had no gene match. The CDR3 spans 13 residues. From germline, CDR1 is ENHRY and CDR2 SYGVKD.

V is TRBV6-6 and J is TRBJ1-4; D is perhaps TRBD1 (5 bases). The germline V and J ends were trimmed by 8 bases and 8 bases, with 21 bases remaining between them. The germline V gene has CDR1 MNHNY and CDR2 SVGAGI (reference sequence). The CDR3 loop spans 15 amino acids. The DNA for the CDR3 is TGTGCCAGCTCGACGCAGGGTGTTCGAAGCGAAAAACTGTTTTTT. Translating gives CASSTQGVRSEKLFF.

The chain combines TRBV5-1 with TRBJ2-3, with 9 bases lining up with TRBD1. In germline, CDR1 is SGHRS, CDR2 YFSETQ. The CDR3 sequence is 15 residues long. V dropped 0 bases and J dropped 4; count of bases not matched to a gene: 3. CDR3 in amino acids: CASSLGQGVADTQYF. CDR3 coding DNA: TGCGCCAGCAGCTTGGGACAGGGGGTAGCAGATACGCAGTATTTT.

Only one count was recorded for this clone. CDR3 in DNA: TGTGCCAGCTCCCATGGACTAGCGGGGGGGCCGAATCAAGAGACCCAGTACTTC. Amino acid sequence: CASSHGLAGGPNQETQYF. The rearrangement uses TRBV18 and TRBJ2-5, with TRBD2 matching 15 bases. Trimming took 6 bases from V and 2 from J; bases not matched to a gene: 10. The CDR3 runs to 18 residues. Germline V gene data show CDR1 as KGHSH and CDR2 as LQKENI.

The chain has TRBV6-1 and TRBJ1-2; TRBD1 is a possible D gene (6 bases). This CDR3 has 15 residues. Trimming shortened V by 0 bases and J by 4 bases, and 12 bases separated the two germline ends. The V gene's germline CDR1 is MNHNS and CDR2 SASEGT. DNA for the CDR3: TGTGCCAGCAGTGAAGCATCACAGACAGGCTATGGCTACACCTTC. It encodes CASSEASQTGYGYTF.

CDR3 bases: TGTGCCAGCAGCCAACGACAGATGAGCACAGATACGCAGTATTTT. Amino acid sequence: CASSQRQMSTDTQYF. The chain employs TRBV5-4 and TRBJ2-3; perhaps TRBD1 as D (5 bases). This CDR3 comprises 15 residues. Germline V CDR1 and CDR2: SGHNT, YYREEE (reference sequence). The V and J ends lost 4 bases and 0 bases respectively, with 12 bases between them.

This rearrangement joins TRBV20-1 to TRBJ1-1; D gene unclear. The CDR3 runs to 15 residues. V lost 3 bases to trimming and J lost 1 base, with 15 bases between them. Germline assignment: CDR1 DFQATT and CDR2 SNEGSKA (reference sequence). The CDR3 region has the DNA TGCAGTGCTAGTCTCGGTTGGGAGGGGAACACTGAAGCTTTCTTT. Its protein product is CSASLGWEGNTEAFF.

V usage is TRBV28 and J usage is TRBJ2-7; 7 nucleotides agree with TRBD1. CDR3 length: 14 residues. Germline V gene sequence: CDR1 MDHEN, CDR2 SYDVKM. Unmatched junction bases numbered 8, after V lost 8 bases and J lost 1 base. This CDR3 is CASGLRGPSYEQYV. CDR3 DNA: TGTGCCAGCGGTCTTAGGGGGCCATCCTACGAGCAGTACGTC.

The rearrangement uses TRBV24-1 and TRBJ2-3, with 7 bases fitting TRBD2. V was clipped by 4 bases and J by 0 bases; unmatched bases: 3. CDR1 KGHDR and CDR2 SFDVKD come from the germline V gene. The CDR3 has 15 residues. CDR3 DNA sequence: TGTGCCACCAGTGACCCAGCGGGGAGCACAGATACGCAGTATTTT. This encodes CATSDPAGSTDTQYF.

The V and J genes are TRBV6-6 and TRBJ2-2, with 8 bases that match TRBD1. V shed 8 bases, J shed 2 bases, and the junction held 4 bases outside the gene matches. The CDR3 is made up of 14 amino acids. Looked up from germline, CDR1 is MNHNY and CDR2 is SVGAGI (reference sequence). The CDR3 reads CASHGQGNTGELFF. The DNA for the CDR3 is TGTGCCAGCCACGGACAGGGCAACACCGGGGAGCTGTTTTTT.

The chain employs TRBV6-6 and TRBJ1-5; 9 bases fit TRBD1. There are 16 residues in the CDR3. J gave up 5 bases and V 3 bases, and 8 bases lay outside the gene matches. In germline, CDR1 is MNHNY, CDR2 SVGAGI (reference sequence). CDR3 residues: CASSYQQGARDQPQHF. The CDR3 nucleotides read TGTGCCAGCAGTTATCAACAGGGGGCGCGGGATCAGCCCCAGCATTTT.

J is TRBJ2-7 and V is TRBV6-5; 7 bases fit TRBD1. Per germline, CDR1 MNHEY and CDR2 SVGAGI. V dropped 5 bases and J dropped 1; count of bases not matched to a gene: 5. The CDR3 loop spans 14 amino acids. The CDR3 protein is CASSPYRGSYEQYF. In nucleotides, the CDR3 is TGTGCCAGCAGTCCTTACAGGGGATCCTACGAGCAGTACTTC.

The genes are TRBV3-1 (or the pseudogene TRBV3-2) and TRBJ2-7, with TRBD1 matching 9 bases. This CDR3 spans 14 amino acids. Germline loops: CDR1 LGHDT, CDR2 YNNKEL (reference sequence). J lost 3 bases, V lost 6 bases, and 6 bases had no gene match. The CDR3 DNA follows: TGTGCCAGCAGGCGGACAGGGGTTATCTACGAGCAGTACTTC. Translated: CASRRTGVIYEQYF.

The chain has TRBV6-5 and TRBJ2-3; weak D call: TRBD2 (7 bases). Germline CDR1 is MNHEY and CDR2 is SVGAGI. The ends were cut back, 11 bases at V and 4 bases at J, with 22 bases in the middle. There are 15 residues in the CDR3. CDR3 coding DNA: TGTGCCGGGGGGGGCCTGGAGCCAGGTGCAGATACGCAGTATTTT. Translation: CAGGGLEPGADTQYF.

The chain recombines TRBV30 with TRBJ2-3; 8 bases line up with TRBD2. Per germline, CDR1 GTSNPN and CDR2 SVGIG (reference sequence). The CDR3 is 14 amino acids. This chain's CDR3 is CARSTGGPGDTQYF. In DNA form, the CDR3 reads TGTGCTCGAAGTACGGGGGGGCCGGGAGATACGCAGTATTTT.

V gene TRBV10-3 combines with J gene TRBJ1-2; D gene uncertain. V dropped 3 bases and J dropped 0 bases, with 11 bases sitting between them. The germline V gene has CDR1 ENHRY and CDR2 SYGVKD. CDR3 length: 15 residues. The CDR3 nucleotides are TGTGCCATCAGTGACGTGGCAAAGACTAACTATGGCTACACCTTC. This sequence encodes CAISDVAKTNYGYTF.

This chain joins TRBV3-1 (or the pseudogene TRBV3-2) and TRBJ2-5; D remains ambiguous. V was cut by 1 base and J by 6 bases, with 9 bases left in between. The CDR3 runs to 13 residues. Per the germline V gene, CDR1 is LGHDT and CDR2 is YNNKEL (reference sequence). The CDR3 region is CASSQVNTQTQYF. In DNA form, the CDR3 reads TGTGCCAGCAGCCAAGTTAACACCCAGACCCAGTACTTC.

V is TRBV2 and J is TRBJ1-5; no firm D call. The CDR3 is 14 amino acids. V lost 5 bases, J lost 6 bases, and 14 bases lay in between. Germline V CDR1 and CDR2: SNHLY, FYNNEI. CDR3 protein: CASSYNYYGQPQHF. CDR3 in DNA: TGTGCCAGCAGTTACAACTACTATGGTCAGCCCCAGCATTTT.

As DNA, the CDR3 is TGTGCCAGCACCCGGGGACAGGGGTCTACGTTCAACACTGAAGCTTTCTTT. Translating it yields CASTRGQGSTFNTEAFF. The chain is built from TRBV5-6 and TRBJ1-1, with 10 positions matching TRBD1. V shed 6 bases and J 2 bases; nucleotides not matched to a gene: 13. The CDR3 sequence is 17 residues long. Germline V gives CDR1 SGHDT, CDR2 YYEEEE.

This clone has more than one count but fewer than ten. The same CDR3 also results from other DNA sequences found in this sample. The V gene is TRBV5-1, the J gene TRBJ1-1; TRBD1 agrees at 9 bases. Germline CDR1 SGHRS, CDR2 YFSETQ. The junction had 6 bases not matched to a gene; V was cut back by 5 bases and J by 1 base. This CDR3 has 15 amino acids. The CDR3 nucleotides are TGCGCCAGCAGGCGCACAGGGGGCGGGAACACTGAAGCTTTCTTT. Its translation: CASRRTGGGNTEAFF.

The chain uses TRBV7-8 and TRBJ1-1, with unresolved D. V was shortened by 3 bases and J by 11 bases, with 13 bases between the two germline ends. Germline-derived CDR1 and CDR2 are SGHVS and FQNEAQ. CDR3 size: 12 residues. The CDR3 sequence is CASSFQLSGAFF. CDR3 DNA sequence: TGTGCCAGCAGCTTTCAATTATCGGGGGCTTTCTTT.

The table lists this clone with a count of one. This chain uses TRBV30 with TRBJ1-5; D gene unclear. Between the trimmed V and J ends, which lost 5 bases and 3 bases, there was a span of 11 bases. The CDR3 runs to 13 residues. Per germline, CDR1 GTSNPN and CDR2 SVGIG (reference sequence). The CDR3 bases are TGTGCCTGGGCAGGAGGGCCCAATCAGCCCCAGCATTTT. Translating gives CAWAGGPNQPQHF. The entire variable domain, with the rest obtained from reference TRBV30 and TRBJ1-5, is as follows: SQTIHQWPATLVQPVGSPLSLECTVEGTSNPNLYWYRQAAGRGLQLLFYSVGIGQISSEVPQNLSASRPQDRQFILSSKKLLLSDSGFYLCAWAGGPNQPQHFGDGTRLSIL.

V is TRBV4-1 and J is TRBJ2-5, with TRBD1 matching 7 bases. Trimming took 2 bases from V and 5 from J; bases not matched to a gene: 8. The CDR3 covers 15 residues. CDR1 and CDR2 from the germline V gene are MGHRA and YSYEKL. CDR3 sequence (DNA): TGCGCCAGCAGCCAATCGAGACAGGGTAGCGAGACCCAGTACTTC. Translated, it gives CASSQSRQGSETQYF.